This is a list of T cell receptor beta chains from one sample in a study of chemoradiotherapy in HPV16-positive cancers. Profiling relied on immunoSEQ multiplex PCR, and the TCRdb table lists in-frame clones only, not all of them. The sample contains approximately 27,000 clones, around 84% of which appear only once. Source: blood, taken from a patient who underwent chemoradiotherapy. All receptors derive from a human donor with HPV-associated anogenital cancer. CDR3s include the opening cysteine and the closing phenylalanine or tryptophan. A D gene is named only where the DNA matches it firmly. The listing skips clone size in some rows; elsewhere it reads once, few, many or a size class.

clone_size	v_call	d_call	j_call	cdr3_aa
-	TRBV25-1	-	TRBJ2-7	CASSESSGGRSYEQYF
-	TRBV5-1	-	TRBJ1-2	CASSLMQGSGSNYGYTF
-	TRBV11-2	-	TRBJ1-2	CASSLGLQGGYTF
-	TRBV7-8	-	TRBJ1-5	CASSFDRGNQPQHF
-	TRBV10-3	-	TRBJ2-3	CAIRTSGTATDTQYF
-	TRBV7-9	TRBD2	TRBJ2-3	CASSPPLSGGRDTQYF
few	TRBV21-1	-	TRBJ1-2	CASTNQGGRRLANYGYTF
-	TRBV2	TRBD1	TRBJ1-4	CASRDDRGHNEKLFF
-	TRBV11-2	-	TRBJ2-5	CASSLRPYSNGLHGETQYF
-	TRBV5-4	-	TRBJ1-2	CASSLLGGVNYGYTF
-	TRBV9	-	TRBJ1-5	CASSVGSNQPQHF
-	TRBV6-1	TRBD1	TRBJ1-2	CASSTGDINYGYTF
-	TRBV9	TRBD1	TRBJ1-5	CASSVTGGDNQPQHF
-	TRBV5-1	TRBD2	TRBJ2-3	CASSLTSGTADTQYF
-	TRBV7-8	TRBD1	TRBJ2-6	CASSTTPEGQGLVWGANVLTF
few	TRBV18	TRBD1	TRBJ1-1	CASSPLGTGFTEAFF
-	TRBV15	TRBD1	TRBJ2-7	CATSGTGGFYEQYF
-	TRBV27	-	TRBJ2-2	CASSFRDGIGELFF
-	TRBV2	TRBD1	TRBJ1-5	CAGTGGFDQPQHF
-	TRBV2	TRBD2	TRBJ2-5	CASIGQGLAGGETQYF
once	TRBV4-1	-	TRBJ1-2	CASSQERGGYTF
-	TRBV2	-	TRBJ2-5	CASSEADRDQETQYF
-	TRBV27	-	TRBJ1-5	CASSLRSTGPYQPQHF
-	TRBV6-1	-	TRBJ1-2	CASSEARQGPGGYTF
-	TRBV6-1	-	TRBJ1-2	CASSERGGGGYTF
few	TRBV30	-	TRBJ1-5	CAWSVPSNQPQHF
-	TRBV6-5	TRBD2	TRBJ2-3	CASNPGGGSVTQYF
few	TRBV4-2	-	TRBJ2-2	CASSQNGGAVDGELFF
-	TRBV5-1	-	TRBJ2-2	CASRRDSNTGELFF
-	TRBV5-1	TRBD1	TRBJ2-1	CASRPYPGQGSNEQFF
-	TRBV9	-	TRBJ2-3	CASSPLGGYTDTQYF
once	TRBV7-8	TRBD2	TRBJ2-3	CASSHGNAGGTDTQYF
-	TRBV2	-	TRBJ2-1	CASSEWRAMNEQFF
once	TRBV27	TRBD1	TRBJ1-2	CASSPLSGAGGADGYTF
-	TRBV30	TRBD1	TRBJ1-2	CAWSGGGQGAHGYTF
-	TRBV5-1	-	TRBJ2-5	CASSLMETQYF
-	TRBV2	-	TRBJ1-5	CASSAGGDQPQHF
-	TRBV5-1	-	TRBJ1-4	CASSLWQGNEKLFF
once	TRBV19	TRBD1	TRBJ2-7	CASTASQGAPYEQYF
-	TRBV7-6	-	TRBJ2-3	CASSPGGNTQYF
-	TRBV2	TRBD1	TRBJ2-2	CASRTGGWNTGELFF
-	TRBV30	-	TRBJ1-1	CAWIRDGGISTEAFF
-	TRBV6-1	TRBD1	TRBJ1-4	CASSGTGGSEKLFF
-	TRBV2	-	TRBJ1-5	CASSEGAQGINQPQHF
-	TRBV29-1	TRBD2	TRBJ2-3	CSVRTSSSTDTQYF
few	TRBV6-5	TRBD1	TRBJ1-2	CASSRSQGGYGYTF
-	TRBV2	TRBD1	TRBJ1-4	CASSWDRVGPYEKLFF
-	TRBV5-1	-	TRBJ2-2	CASSSGTSGGELFF
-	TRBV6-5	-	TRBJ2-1	CASSYGELPPSNEQFF
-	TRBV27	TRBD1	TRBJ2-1	CASSSPTGDHEQFF
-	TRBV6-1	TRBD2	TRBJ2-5	CASNGGALQETQYF
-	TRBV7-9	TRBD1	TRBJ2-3	CASSLGDRSSTDTQYF
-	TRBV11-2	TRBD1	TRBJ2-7	CASSIDRDLYEQYF